The 7 T cell receptor beta chains below were found in one sample sequenced in a study of PD-1 blockade in classical Hodgkin lymphoma. All the patients suffered relapse after autologous stem cell transplantation, and brentuximab vedotin exposure differed. Generated by immunoSEQ multiplex PCR, the TCRdb table keeps only in-frame clones and is missing some. The sample lists under 25,000 clones; 70% to 85% were seen once. Sample: peripheral blood mononuclear cells (PBMCs), taken before the second cycle of nivolumab. The receptors originated from a human donor with classical Hodgkin lymphoma.

The sample holds one count of this clone. The chain is built from TRBV29-1 and TRBJ2-6; 7 positions agree with TRBD1. Germline V lookup: CDR1 SQVTM, CDR2 ANQGSEA. The J segment lost 4 bases and the V segment lost 5 bases, leaving 5 bases of the junction unmatched. This CDR3 has 14 amino acids. Written as DNA, the CDR3 is TGCAGCGTTAGGACAGGCGTGGGGGCCAACGTCCTGACTTTC. Its protein is CSVRTGVGANVLTF.

This chain links TRBV27 with TRBJ2-2, with 8 bases matching TRBD2. The V gene end was trimmed by 5 bases and the J gene end by 8 bases; junction bases not matched to a gene: 10. The length of the CDR3 is 15 residues. The V gene's germline CDR1 is MNHEY and CDR2 SMNVEV (reference sequence). In DNA, the CDR3 is TGTGCCAGCAGTGCACCGGGACTAGTTACGGGGGAGCTGTTTTTT. This codes for CASSAPGLVTGELFF.

The V gene is TRBV6-5, the J gene TRBJ2-1, with D possibly called TRBD1 or TRBD2 (5 bases each). Between the trimmed V and J ends, which lost 6 bases and 4 bases, there was a span of 13 bases. Germline loops: CDR1 MNHEY, CDR2 SVGAGI. This CDR3 has 14 residues. CDR3 region: CASRDPGQYNEQFF. The CDR3 nucleotides read TGTGCCAGCAGAGACCCGGGGCAGTACAATGAGCAGTTCTTC.

This clone occurred once. The chain employs TRBV6-4 and TRBJ2-2; 7 nucleotides line up with TRBD1. This CDR3 region has 14 residues. V trimming: 5 bases; J trimming: 7 bases; junction bases outside the gene matches: 7. Germline V gene lookup returns CDR1 MRHNA and CDR2 SNTAGT. The CDR3 loop reads CASSMDRSGGELFF. The DNA of the CDR3 is TGTGCCAGCAGTATGGACAGGTCCGGCGGGGAGCTGTTTTTT.

The J gene is TRBJ1-2, the V gene TRBV7-9; D is possibly TRBD1 (6 bases). The CDR3 is 16 residues long. Germline V lookup: CDR1 SEHNR, CDR2 FQNEAQ (reference sequence). The V end was cut by 2 bases, the J end by 1 base, with 14 bases between. This CDR3 reads CASSLTGLGNNYGYTF. In DNA, the CDR3 is TGTGCCAGCAGCTTAACAGGGCTCGGGAATAACTATGGCTACACCTTC.

The chain recombines TRBV4-1 with TRBJ1-6; D remains ambiguous. The CDR3 has 16 amino acids. Looked up from germline, CDR1 is MGHRA and CDR2 is YSYEKL. V was pared by 0 bases and J by 10 bases, with 16 bases between. This CDR3 reads CASSQEGQLSGSPLHF. In nucleotides, the CDR3 is TGCGCCAGCAGCCAAGAAGGCCAGCTATCCGGGTCACCCCTCCACTTT.

The chain carries TRBV5-4 and TRBJ2-7; D may match TRBD1 or TRBD2 (5 bases each). Per the germline V gene, CDR1 is SGHNT and CDR2 is YYREEE (reference sequence). CDR3 length: 14 amino acids. V was cut by 2 bases and J by 1 base, with 10 bases left in between. For the CDR3, the DNA is TGTGCCAGCAGCTTCGGGGACGTTTCCTACGAGCAGTACTTC. This gives the protein CASSFGDVSYEQYF.